This TCR beta chain was sequenced in a study of blood T cell repertoires in COVID-19. Looked up from germline, CDR1 is MNHNS and CDR2 is SASEGT. V was clipped by 2 bases and J by 0 bases; unmatched bases: 12. This CDR3 region has 19 residues. Original processing methods: The authors estimated nucleated cell counts from reference gene primer amplification. TCRdb's table, derived via immunoSEQ multiplex PCR, lists solely in-frame clones and lacks some. That table gives V, J and clone size, and the DNA gave D and trimming. The sample holds 26,000 or so clones; 87% are singletons and the top ten take under 6%.

The receptor was derived from a man in his fifties or sixties with active COVID-19. This chain joins TRBV6-1 and TRBJ1-3, with 8 bases lining up with TRBD1. Specimen: peripheral blood. DNA of the CDR3: TGTGCCAGCAGTGAAAACTCGGGGTCGGACAGGGACTCTGGAAACACCATATATTTT. This encodes CASSENSGSDRDSGNTIYF.